This is a list of T cell receptor beta chains from one sample in a study of blood T cell repertoires in COVID-19. The table came from immunoSEQ multiplex PCR; TCRdb's copy has only in-frame clones and leaves some out. The sample lists a few hundred thousand clones, about 82% occurring once. The sequencing input was peripheral blood. The receptors originated from a man at least 80 years old with acute or convalescent COVID-19. Both conserved end residues are part of each CDR3. The D gene is left open where the match is weak. Clone size is not always given. Where it is, it says once, few, many or a class for expanded clones.

once	TRBJ1-2	.	TRBV5-1	CASSPGHTIYGYTF	TGCGCCAGCAGCCCGGGACACACGATTTATGGCTACACCTTC
.	TRBJ1-2	TRBD1	TRBV6-6	CASRQSTGPYNGYTF	TGTGCCAGCAGACAGTCGACAGGGCCTTATAATGGCTACACCTTC
.	TRBJ2-7	.	TRBV9	CASSVEEGNSVPYEQYF	TGTGCCAGCAGCGTAGAGGAGGGGAACAGCGTTCCCTACGAGCAGTACTTC
.	TRBJ2-7	TRBD1	TRBV7-9	CASSPGQGWHEQYF	TGTGCCAGCAGCCCCGGACAGGGGTGGCACGAGCAGTACTTC
.	TRBJ1-3	.	TRBV19	CAAVSSGNTIYF	TGTGCCGCGGTAAGCTCTGGAAACACCATATATTTT
.	TRBJ1-2	TRBD1	TRBV28	CASSSSPGQGVYTF	TGTGCCAGCAGTTCCTCCCCCGGCCAGGGGGTCTACACCTTC
.	TRBJ1-4	.	TRBV7-2	CASSLYRAGRIATNEKLFF	TGTGCCAGCAGCCTCTACAGGGCTGGTAGAATCGCAACTAATGAAAAACTGTTTTTT
.	TRBJ2-2	TRBD1	TRBV4-2	CASSQEAGGFDGELFF	TGTGCCAGCAGCCAAGAAGCAGGGGGCTTCGACGGGGAGCTGTTTTTT
.	TRBJ1-1	.	TRBV6-5	CASSYLQGSWSEAFF	TGTGCCAGCAGTTACCTACAGGGATCTTGGAGTGAAGCTTTCTTT
once	TRBJ2-1	TRBD2	TRBV7-8	CASSLVPSGIHNEQFF	TGTGCCAGCAGCTTAGTCCCTAGCGGGATCCACAATGAGCAGTTCTTC
.	TRBJ1-2	.	TRBV25-1	CASSETGNYGYTF	TGTGCCAGCAGTGAAACAGGGAACTATGGCTACACCTTC
.	TRBJ1-2	TRBD1	TRBV14	CASNRTGRGYTF	TGTGCCAGCAACAGGACAGGGCGAGGCTACACCTTC
.	TRBJ1-1	TRBD1	TRBV19	CASMGQGSTEAFF	TGTGCCAGTATGGGACAGGGAAGCACTGAAGCTTTCTTT
.	TRBJ1-1	.	TRBV11-2	CASSLGTVQDTEAFF	TGTGCCAGCAGCTTAGGTACAGTTCAAGACACTGAAGCTTTCTTT
.	TRBJ1-4	TRBD1	TRBV5-7	CASTRPGGQINEKLFF	TGTGCCAGCACGCGGCCCGGGGGACAGATAAATGAAAAACTGTTTTTT
few	TRBJ1-6	.	TRBV28	CASSLFRGLGNSPLHF	TGTGCCAGCAGTTTATTTAGGGGACTTGGGAATTCACCCCTCCACTTT
.	TRBJ2-7	.	TRBV5-1	CASSIQQNSYEQYF	TGCGCCAGCAGCATCCAACAGAACTCCTACGAGCAGTACTTC
.	TRBJ2-3	TRBD2	TRBV3-1/TRBV3-2	CASSLRSGRAGDTQYF	TGTGCCAGCAGCCTAAGAAGCGGGAGGGCCGGGGATACGCAGTATTTT
once	TRBJ2-3	TRBD2	TRBV5-6	CASSLAGGPTDTQYF	TGTGCCAGCAGCCTAGCGGGGGGGCCCACAGATACGCAGTATTTT
.	TRBJ2-6	.	TRBV28	CASSPGWASGANVLTF	TGTGCCAGCAGTCCCGGATGGGCCTCTGGGGCCAACGTCCTGACTTTC
once	TRBJ2-5	.	TRBV6-5	CASSYFQGYQETQYF	TGTGCCAGTAGTTATTTTCAGGGGTACCAAGAGACCCAGTACTTC
.	TRBJ2-1	.	TRBV5-1	CASSLGLQTGRMYNEQFF	TGCGCCAGCAGCTTGGGGCTACAGACAGGGAGGATGTACAATGAGCAGTTCTTC
.	TRBJ1-5	.	TRBV7-9	CASSLGARYQPQHF	TGTGCCAGCAGCTTAGGGGCGCGCTATCAGCCCCAGCATTTT
.	TRBJ1-5	TRBD1	TRBV2	CATRGQPNQPQHF	TGTGCCACCAGGGGACAGCCCAATCAGCCCCAGCATTTT
.	TRBJ1-6	TRBD1	TRBV25-1	CASSELGAGGGSPLHF	TGTGCCAGCAGTGAATTGGGGGCAGGGGGTGGGTCACCCCTCCACTTT
.	TRBJ1-1	.	TRBV18	CASSPGSETEAFF	TGTGCCAGCTCACCAGGCAGCGAAACTGAAGCTTTCTTT
.	TRBJ2-3	TRBD1	TRBV5-1	CASSRDRGTDTQYF	TGCGCCAGCAGCCGGGACAGGGGTACAGATACGCAGTATTTT
.	TRBJ2-6	.	TRBV29-1	CSGGDRANVLTF	TGCAGCGGGGGGGACAGGGCCAACGTCCTGACTTTC
.	TRBJ1-1	.	TRBV19	CASSPGVVNTEAFF	TGTGCCAGTAGCCCAGGGGTTGTGAACACTGAAGCTTTCTTT
once	TRBJ2-2	.	TRBV5-1	CASSLDGGSGELFF	TGCGCCAGCAGCTTGGACGGGGGTTCCGGGGAGCTGTTTTTT
.	TRBJ1-5	TRBD1	TRBV6-5	CASSYTGTGNQPQHF	TGTGCCAGCAGTTACACCGGGACAGGCAATCAGCCCCAGCATTTT
.	TRBJ1-6	.	TRBV18	CASSPVAAVGNSPLHF	TGTGCCAGCTCACCAGTCGCGGCAGTGGGTAATTCACCCCTCCACTTT
.	TRBJ1-4	.	TRBV18	CASSPSGRSTEKLFF	TGTGCCAGCTCACCTTCGGGGAGATCCACCGAAAAACTGTTTTTT
.	TRBJ2-7	TRBD1	TRBV28	CASTLQGAQSSYEQYF	TGTGCCAGCACCTTACAGGGGGCCCAAAGCTCCTACGAGCAGTACTTC
.	TRBJ2-5	.	TRBV2	CASTYAETQYF	TGTGCCAGCACCTACGCAGAGACCCAGTACTTC
.	TRBJ2-7	TRBD2	TRBV28	CASSSGAGSSYEQYF	TGTGCCAGCAGTTCCGGAGCGGGAAGCTCCTACGAGCAGTACTTC
.	TRBJ1-5	.	TRBV12-3/TRBV12-4	CASSSSGGWPQHF	TGTGCCAGCAGTTCCTCCGGAGGGTGGCCCCAGCATTTT
.	TRBJ1-1	TRBD1	TRBV6-5	CASSYLPTGMNTEAFF	TGTGCCAGCAGTTACTTACCGACAGGGATGAACACTGAAGCTTTCTTT
.	TRBJ1-1	TRBD1	TRBV18	CASSLGTVSNTEAFF	TGTGCCAGCTCACTCGGGACAGTTTCGAACACTGAAGCTTTCTTT
.	TRBJ1-6	.	TRBV19	CASTSGGVGNSPLHF	TGTGCCAGTACCTCCGGGGGGGTAGGTAATTCACCCCTCCACTTT
.	TRBJ2-7	TRBD2	TRBV5-1	CASGPLAGGTEQYF	TGCGCCAGTGGCCCGTTAGCGGGAGGAACCGAGCAGTACTTC
few	TRBJ1-1	.	TRBV3-1/TRBV3-2	CASSQAGSNTEAFF	TGTGCCAGCAGCCAAGCGGGTAGCAACACTGAAGCTTTCTTT
.	TRBJ1-5	.	TRBV5-4	CASTWGGNQPQHF	TGTGCCAGCACCTGGGGGGGCAATCAGCCCCAGCATTTT